This TCR beta chain is drawn from a study of blood T cell repertoires in COVID-19. The table came from immunoSEQ multiplex PCR; TCRdb's copy has only in-frame clones and leaves some out. Counted here are over 55,000 clones, around 85% occurring once; the ten biggest clones make up less than 30%. The ends were cut back, 0 bases at V and 2 bases at J, with 17 bases in the middle. Germline lookup yields CDR1 MNHEY and CDR2 SMNVEV (reference sequence). CDR3 length: 18 residues. What was sequenced was peripheral blood. The sequence was obtained from a man aged 50-60 years with acute or convalescent COVID-19. The chain employs TRBV27 and TRBJ2-4, with D perhaps matching TRBD1 (6 bases). The CDR3 region has the DNA TGTGCCAGCAGTTTATCGGGGCAGGGGATAGGTACCAAAAACATTCAGTACTTC. Translation: CASSLSGQGIGTKNIQYF.